This TCR beta chain was sequenced during a study of T cells in Graves' hyperthyroidism and ophthalmopathy. Deletions cut 2 bases from V and 5 bases from J, with 13 bases between. The CDR3 is 14 residues long. Looked up from germline, CDR1 is DFQATT and CDR2 is SNEGSKA (reference sequence). TCR beta CDR3 region amplification was performed from RNA transcripts. The HTBI set primed first-round TCR CDR3 RT-PCR. TCRdb re-derived calls from the multiplex PCR reads in MiXCR, one entry per CDR3 protein. This table has hundreds of thousands of distinct CDR3 sequences, about 20% appearing once. Sequencing was performed on blood. The clonotype comes from a man aged 25 to 40 with Graves' ophthalmopathy. The chain carries TRBV20-1 and TRBJ1-5, with a possible D match to TRBD1 (5 bases). This CDR3 is CSARPNGAHQPQHF. The CDR3 nucleotides read TGCAGTGCTAGACCTAACGGGGCCCATCAGCCCCAGCATTTT.